Listed below are T cell receptor beta chains from one sample, sequenced in a study of blood T cell repertoires in COVID-19. Data came from immunoSEQ multiplex PCR; TCRdb stores just in-frame clones and leaves some out. This table holds approximately 69,000 clones, roughly 88% found once. The specimen sequenced was peripheral blood. These receptor sequences come from a man in his fifties or sixties with acute or convalescent COVID-19. The CDR3 runs from the conserved cysteine through the conserved F or W. Each record gives: V gene, J gene, clone size, D gene, CDR3 DNA, CDR3 protein. A D gene is named only where the DNA matches it firmly. Size values are once, few and many counts, or a class for expanded clones, and some rows have none.

v_call: TRBV11-3; j_call: TRBJ2-5; clone_size: -; d_call: TRBD2; cdr3_nt: TGTGCCAGCAGCTTAGGTGGGACTACCGCCGGGACCCAGTACTTC; cdr3_aa: CASSLGGTTAGTQYF
v_call: TRBV5-4; j_call: TRBJ1-2; clone_size: -; d_call: -; cdr3_nt: TGTGCCAGCAGCTTGGCTGTGCAAGGGGCCTATGGCTACACCTTC; cdr3_aa: CASSLAVQGAYGYTF
v_call: TRBV7-2; j_call: TRBJ1-3; clone_size: -; d_call: -; cdr3_nt: TGTGCCAGCAGCCCCCGGACTAAAACCGGAAACACCATATATTTT; cdr3_aa: CASSPRTKTGNTIYF
v_call: TRBV7-6; j_call: TRBJ2-1; clone_size: -; d_call: TRBD1; cdr3_nt: TGTGCCAGCAGCATGGGACAGGAGTACGATGAGCAGTTCTTC; cdr3_aa: CASSMGQEYDEQFF
v_call: TRBV6-5; j_call: TRBJ1-6; clone_size: -; d_call: TRBD1; cdr3_nt: TGTGCCAGCAGGCCCTTACAGGGGGCTCGTTCACCCCTCCACTTT; cdr3_aa: CASRPLQGARSPLHF
v_call: TRBV27; j_call: TRBJ1-4; clone_size: -; d_call: TRBD1; cdr3_nt: TGTGCCAGCAGTATCACCGGGACAGTGAATAATGAAAAACTGTTTTTT; cdr3_aa: CASSITGTVNNEKLFF
v_call: TRBV24-1; j_call: TRBJ2-5; clone_size: -; d_call: TRBD1; cdr3_nt: TGTGCCACCACCGGCACGGACAGGGGGGTCGAGACCCAGTACTTC; cdr3_aa: CATTGTDRGVETQYF
v_call: TRBV10-3; j_call: TRBJ1-5; clone_size: -; d_call: TRBD1; cdr3_nt: TGTGCCATCAGTGAGTCTCTGTATGGGACAGGTAATCAGCCCCAGCATTTT; cdr3_aa: CAISESLYGTGNQPQHF
v_call: TRBV21-1; j_call: TRBJ2-5; clone_size: -; d_call: -; cdr3_nt: TGTGCCAGCAGCGCCGGGACTAGCGGGGGGGCCGGGGAGACCCAGTACTTC; cdr3_aa: CASSAGTSGGAGETQYF
v_call: TRBV6-6; j_call: TRBJ1-2; clone_size: -; d_call: TRBD1; cdr3_nt: TGTGCCACCCGAACTAAGACAGGGGGGGCTAACTATGGCTACACCTTC; cdr3_aa: CATRTKTGGANYGYTF
v_call: TRBV27; j_call: TRBJ2-4; clone_size: -; d_call: -; cdr3_nt: TGTGCCAGCAGCTATAAACCGGGAACTAGAAACATTCAGTACTTC; cdr3_aa: CASSYKPGTRNIQYF
v_call: TRBV10-3; j_call: TRBJ2-2; clone_size: -; d_call: TRBD2; cdr3_nt: TGTGCCTCCGGGGGGGGTTTTGACGGGGAGCTGTTTTTT; cdr3_aa: CASGGGFDGELFF
v_call: TRBV9; j_call: TRBJ1-6; clone_size: -; d_call: -; cdr3_nt: TGTGCCAGCAGCACCGGACAGTCCTATAATTCACCCCTCCACTTT; cdr3_aa: CASSTGQSYNSPLHF
v_call: TRBV18; j_call: TRBJ1-2; clone_size: -; d_call: -; cdr3_nt: TGTGCCAGCTCACCACGGGACTCCGTCGGCGGCTACACCTTC; cdr3_aa: CASSPRDSVGGYTF
v_call: TRBV18; j_call: TRBJ2-7; clone_size: -; d_call: -; cdr3_nt: TGTGCCAGCTCCCGACTAGGCTACGAGCAGTACTTC; cdr3_aa: CASSRLGYEQYF
v_call: TRBV6-5; j_call: TRBJ1-6; clone_size: -; d_call: TRBD1; cdr3_nt: TGTGCCACCAAAGATGCAGGGGGCAATTCACCCCTCCACTTT; cdr3_aa: CATKDAGGNSPLHF
v_call: TRBV3-1/TRBV3-2; j_call: TRBJ2-7; clone_size: -; d_call: -; cdr3_nt: TGTGCCAGCAGCCGGGACTCCCTCTACGAGCAGTACTTC; cdr3_aa: CASSRDSLYEQYF
v_call: TRBV3-1/TRBV3-2; j_call: TRBJ2-3; clone_size: few; d_call: TRBD2; cdr3_nt: TGTGCCAGCAGCCAAGATTTGGCGGGGGGCACAGATACGCAGTATTTT; cdr3_aa: CASSQDLAGGTDTQYF